This T cell receptor (beta chain) came from a study of T-cell memory formation after mild COVID-19. Looking at the study overall: Most TCR clusters belonged to a single donor.

Trimming removed 4 bases at V and 3 bases at J, with 12 bases between. This CDR3 is built from 14 residues. Germline V gene data show CDR1 as SGHRS and CDR2 as YFSETQ. In its sample, this clonotype was seen many times. Its antigen is not known. Constant-segment primers were used for 5'RACE, and the resulting TCR alpha and TCR beta cDNA libraries carried sample barcodes and UMIs. TCRdb itself ran the 5' RACE reads through MiXCR, one entry per CDR3 protein. The repertoire consists of a few hundred thousand distinct CDR3 sequences, with 20% to 25% occurring once and the leading ten covering over 20%. Broader study findings: Memory cells collected pre-infection included some clones that later responded, suggesting cross-reactive memory joined. Contracting clones from day 15 to 85 showed balanced CD4/CD8; later expanders favored CD4+.

The chain recombines TRBV5-1 with TRBJ2-3; a possible D gene is TRBD1 (5 bases). This sequence originates from a man between 18 and 35 years old who had mild COVID-19 (a few samples of this study predate the infection). Cell type and time point are not known. Sample: PBMCs or a T cell subset sorted from them (not recorded which). The CDR3 sequence is CASSPGQETDTQYF. Written as DNA, the CDR3 is TGCGCCAGCAGCCCAGGACAAGAAACAGATACGCAGTATTTT. The variable domain in full, completed from reference TRBV5-1 and TRBJ2-3, reads KAGVTQTPRYLIKTRGQQVTLSCSPISGHRSVSWYQQTPGQGLQFLFEYFSETQRNKGNFPGRFSGRQFSNSRSEMNVSTLELGDSALYLCASSPGQETDTQYFGPGTRLTVL.